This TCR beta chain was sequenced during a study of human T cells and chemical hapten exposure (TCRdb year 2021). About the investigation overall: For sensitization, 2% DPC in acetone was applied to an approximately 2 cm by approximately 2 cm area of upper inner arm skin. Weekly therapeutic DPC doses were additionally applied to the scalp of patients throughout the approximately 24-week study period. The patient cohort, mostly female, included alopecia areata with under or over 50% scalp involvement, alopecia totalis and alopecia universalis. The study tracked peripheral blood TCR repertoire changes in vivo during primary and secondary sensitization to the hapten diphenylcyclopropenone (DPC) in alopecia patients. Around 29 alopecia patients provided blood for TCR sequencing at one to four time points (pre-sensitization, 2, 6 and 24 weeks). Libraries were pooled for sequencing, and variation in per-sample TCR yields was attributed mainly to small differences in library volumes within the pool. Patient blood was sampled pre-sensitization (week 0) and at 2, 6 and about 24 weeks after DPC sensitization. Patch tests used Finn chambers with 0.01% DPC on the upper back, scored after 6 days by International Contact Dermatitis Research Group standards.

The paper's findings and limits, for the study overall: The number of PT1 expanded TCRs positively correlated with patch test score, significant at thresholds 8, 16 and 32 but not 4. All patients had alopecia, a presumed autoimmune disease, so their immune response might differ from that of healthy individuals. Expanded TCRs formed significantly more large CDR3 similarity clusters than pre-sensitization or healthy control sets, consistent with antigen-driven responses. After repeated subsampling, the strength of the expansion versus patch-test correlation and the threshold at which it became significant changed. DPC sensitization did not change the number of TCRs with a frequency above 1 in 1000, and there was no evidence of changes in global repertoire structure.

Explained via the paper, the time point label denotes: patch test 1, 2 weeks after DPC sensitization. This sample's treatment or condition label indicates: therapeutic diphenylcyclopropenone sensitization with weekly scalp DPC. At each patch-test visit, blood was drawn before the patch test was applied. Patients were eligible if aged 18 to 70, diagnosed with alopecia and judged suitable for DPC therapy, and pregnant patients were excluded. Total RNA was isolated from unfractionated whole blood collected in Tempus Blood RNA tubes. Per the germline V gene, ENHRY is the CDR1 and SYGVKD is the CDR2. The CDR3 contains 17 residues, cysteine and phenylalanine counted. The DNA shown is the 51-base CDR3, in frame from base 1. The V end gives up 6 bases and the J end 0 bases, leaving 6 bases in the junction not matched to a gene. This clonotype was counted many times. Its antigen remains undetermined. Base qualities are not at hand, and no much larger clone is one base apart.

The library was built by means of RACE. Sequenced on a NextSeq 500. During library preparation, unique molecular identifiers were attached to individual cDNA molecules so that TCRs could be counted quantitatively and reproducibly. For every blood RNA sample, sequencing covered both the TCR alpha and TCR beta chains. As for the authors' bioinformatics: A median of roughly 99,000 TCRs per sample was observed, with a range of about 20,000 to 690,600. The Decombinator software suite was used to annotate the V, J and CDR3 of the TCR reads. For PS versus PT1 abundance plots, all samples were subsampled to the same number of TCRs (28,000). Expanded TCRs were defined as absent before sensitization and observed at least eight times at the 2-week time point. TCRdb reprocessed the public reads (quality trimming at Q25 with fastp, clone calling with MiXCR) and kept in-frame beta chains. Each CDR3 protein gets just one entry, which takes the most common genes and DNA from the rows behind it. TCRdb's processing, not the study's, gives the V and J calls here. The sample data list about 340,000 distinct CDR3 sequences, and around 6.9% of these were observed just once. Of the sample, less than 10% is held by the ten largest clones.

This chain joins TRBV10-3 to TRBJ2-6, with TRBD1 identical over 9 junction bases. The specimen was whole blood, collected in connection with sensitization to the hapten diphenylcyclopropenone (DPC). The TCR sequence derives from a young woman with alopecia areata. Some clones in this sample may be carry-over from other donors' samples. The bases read TGTGCCATCAGAGGGACAGGGACCCTCTCTGGGGCCAACGTCCTGACTTTC. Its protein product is CAIRGTGTLSGANVLTF.